These T cell receptor beta chains were read from a single sample in a study of shared clonotypes between healthy human individuals. Using immunoSEQ multiplex PCR, the repertoire was profiled, and TCRdb retains in-frame clones only, with some absent. The data show about 480,000 clones, with 79% seen just once and 10% to 15% held by the top ten. The sequencing sample was made of PBMCs. These receptors originate from a woman in her forties in good health. Some clones in this sample may be carry-over from other donors' samples. Both conserved end residues are trimmed from each CDR3. Fields, in order: J gene, clone size, V gene, CDR3 protein. Only some rows state a clone size, as once, few, many or a class for expanded clones.

TRBJ2-5,NA,TRBV7-2,ASSLWLAGETQY
TRBJ2-1,NA,TRBV27,ASSLLGLAYNEQF
TRBJ2-2,NA,TRBV5-6,ASSLYLATNTGELF
TRBJ2-7,NA,TRBV11-2,ASSTQGEGIPYEQY
TRBJ1-2,NA,TRBV5-1,ASRTGANYGYT
TRBJ1-2,NA,TRBV30,AWSVTGGIGYT
TRBJ2-3,NA,TRBV15,AAFGFWADTQY
TRBJ1-6,NA,TRBV5-6,ASSSLRDRIYNSPLH
TRBJ2-3,NA,TRBV7-2,ASSPGLAGDTQY
TRBJ2-7,NA,TRBV6-1,ASSESALAGGVEQY
TRBJ2-5,NA,TRBV28,ASSLYGQETQY
TRBJ2-1,once,TRBV5-1,ASSLGDNHEQF
TRBJ2-5,NA,TRBV5-1,ASTFRGQRETQY